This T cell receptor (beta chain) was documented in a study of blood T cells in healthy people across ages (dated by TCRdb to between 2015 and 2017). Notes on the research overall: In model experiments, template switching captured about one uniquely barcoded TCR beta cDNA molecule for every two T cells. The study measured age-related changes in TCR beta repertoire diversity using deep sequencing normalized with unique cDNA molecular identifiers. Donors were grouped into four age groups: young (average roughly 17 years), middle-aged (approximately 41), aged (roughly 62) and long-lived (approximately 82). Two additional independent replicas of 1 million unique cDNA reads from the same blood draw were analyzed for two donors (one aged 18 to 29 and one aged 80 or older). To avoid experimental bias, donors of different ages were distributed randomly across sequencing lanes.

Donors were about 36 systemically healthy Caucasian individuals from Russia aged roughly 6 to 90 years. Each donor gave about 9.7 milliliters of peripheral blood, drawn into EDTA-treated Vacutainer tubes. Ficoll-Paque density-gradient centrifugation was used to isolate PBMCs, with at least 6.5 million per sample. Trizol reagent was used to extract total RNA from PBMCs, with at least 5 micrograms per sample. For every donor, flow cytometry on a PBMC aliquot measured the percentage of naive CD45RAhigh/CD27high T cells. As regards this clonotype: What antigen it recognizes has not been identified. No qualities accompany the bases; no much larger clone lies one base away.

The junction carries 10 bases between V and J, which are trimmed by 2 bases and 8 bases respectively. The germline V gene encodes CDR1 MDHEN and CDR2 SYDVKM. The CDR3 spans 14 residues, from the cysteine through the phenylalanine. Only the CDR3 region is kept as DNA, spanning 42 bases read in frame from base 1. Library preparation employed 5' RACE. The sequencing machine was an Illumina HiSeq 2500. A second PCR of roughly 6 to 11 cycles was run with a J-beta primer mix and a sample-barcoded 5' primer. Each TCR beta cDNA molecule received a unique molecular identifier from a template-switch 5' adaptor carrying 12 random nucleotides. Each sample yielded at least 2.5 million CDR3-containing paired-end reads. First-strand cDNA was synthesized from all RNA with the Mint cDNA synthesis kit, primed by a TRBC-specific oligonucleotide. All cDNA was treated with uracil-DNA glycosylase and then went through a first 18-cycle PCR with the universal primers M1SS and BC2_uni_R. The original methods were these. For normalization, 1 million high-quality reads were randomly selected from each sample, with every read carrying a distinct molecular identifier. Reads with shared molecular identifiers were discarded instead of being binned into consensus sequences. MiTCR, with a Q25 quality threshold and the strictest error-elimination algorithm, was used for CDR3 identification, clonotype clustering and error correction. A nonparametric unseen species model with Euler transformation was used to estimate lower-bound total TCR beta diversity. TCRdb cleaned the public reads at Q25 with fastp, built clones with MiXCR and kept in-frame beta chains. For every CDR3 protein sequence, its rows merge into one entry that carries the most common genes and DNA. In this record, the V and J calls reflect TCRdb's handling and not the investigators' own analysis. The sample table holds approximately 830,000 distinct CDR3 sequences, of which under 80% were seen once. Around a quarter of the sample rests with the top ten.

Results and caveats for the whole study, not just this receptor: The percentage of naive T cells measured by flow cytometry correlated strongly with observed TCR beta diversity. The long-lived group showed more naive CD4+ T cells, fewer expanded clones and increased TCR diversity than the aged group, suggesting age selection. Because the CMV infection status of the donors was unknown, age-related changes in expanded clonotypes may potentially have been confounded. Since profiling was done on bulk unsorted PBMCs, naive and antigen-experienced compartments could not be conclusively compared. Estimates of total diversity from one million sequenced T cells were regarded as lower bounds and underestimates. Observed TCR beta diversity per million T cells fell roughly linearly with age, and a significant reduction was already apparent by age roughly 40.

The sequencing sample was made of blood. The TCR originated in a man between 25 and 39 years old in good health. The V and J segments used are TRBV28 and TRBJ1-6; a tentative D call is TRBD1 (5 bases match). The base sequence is TGTGCCAGCAGTTTAGGGACTCCCTATTCACCCCTCCACTTT. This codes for CASSLGTPYSPLHF.